This is a list of T cell receptor beta chains from one sample in a study of radiation and T cells in renal cell carcinoma. Using immunoSEQ multiplex PCR, the repertoire was profiled, and TCRdb retains in-frame clones only, with some absent. This table holds 160,000 or so clones, approximately 88% found once. The specimen comprised blood, sampled from a patient whose treatment included radiotherapy and nephrectomy. These TCRs come from a woman aged 45 to 65 with renal cell carcinoma. Both conserved end residues are part of each CDR3. The D gene is left open where the match is weak. Expanded clones are given a class, and other clones once, few, many or no size at all.

>.|.|TRBV19|TRBJ1-5
CASSTHEGSGQPQHF
TGTGCCAGTAGCACTCATGAGGGGTCCGGCCAGCCCCAGCATTTT
>.|.|TRBV7-9|TRBJ1-4
CASSLAEVVGKLFF
TGTGCCAGCAGCTTAGCGGAGGTGGTGGGAAAACTGTTTTTT
>.|TRBD1|TRBV5-1|TRBJ1-5
CASSLGQGAQPQHF
TGCGCCAGCAGCTTGGGACAGGGGGCTCAGCCCCAGCATTTT
>.|.|TRBV6-1|TRBJ2-7
CASIWGRGATYEQYF
TGTGCCAGCATTTGGGGTCGAGGGGCCACCTACGAGCAGTACTTC
>.|.|TRBV5-4|TRBJ1-5
CASSLGGHQPQHF
TGTGCCAGCAGCTTGGGGGGCCATCAGCCCCAGCATTTT
>.|TRBD2|TRBV6-1|TRBJ2-3
CASILSGGRGDTQYF
TGTGCCAGCATACTTAGCGGGGGGCGGGGAGATACGCAGTATTTT
>.|TRBD1|TRBV7-6|TRBJ2-2
CASVGQGAPPLPTGELFF
TGTGCCTCAGTGGGACAGGGGGCACCCCCGTTACCCACCGGGGAGCTGTTTTTT
>.|TRBD2|TRBV2|TRBJ2-1
CASSVGLADEFF
TGTGCCAGCAGTGTCGGACTAGCGGATGAGTTCTTC
>few|.|TRBV7-9|TRBJ1-1
CASSLEGGIGEAFF
TGTGCCAGCAGCTTAGAGGGAGGGATTGGTGAAGCTTTCTTT
>once|.|TRBV2|TRBJ1-1
CASSAGPQATEAFF
TGTGCCAGCAGTGCGGGACCACAGGCCACTGAAGCTTTCTTT
>.|.|TRBV7-9|TRBJ1-1
CASSFYRDPALF
TGTGCCAGCAGCTTCTACCGGGACCCCGCTCTCTTT
>.|.|TRBV19|TRBJ2-5
CASSRDSGGQETQYF
TGTGCCAGTAGCCGGGACTCCGGGGGCCAAGAGACCCAGTACTTC
>.|TRBD1|TRBV6-6|TRBJ1-5
CASSSDRDRNQPQHF
TGTGCCAGCAGTTCAGACAGGGATCGCAATCAGCCCCAGCATTTT
>.|.|TRBV19|TRBJ1-6
CASKPGAEWPSPLHF
TGTGCCAGTAAGCCGGGAGCAGAGTGGCCTTCACCCCTCCACTTT
>.|.|TRBV14|TRBJ1-2
CASSGRRLNYGYTF
TGTGCCAGCAGCGGTAGGCGACTGAACTATGGCTACACCTTC
>.|TRBD1|TRBV5-6|TRBJ1-1
CASSTRQGHTEAFF
TGTGCCAGCAGCACCCGACAGGGGCACACTGAAGCTTTCTTT
>.|TRBD1|TRBV18|TRBJ2-2
CASSPTGVSGELFF
TGTGCCAGCTCACCGACAGGGGTGTCCGGGGAGCTGTTTTTT
>.|.|TRBV6-1|TRBJ1-1
CATKPPGPLNTEAFF
TGTGCCACCAAGCCTCCAGGACCGCTGAACACTGAAGCTTTCTTT
>.|.|TRBV6-1|TRBJ2-7
CASSEVGRLYEQYF
TGTGCCAGCAGTGAAGTAGGCAGGCTCTACGAGCAGTACTTC
>.|.|TRBV5-5|TRBJ2-1
CASSLGGALNEQFF
TGTGCCAGCAGCTTGGGGGGGGCACTCAATGAGCAGTTCTTC
>.|.|TRBV5-4|TRBJ2-5
CASSLAKTQETQYF
TGTGCCAGCAGCTTGGCCAAGACTCAAGAGACCCAGTACTTC
>.|.|TRBV10-1|TRBJ1-2
CASSEMAGSF
TGCGCCAGCAGTGAGATGGCCGGGTCCTTC
>few|.|TRBV15|TRBJ1-6
CATSRGRGSPLHF
TGTGCCACCAGCAGAGGAAGAGGGTCACCCCTCCACTTT
>.|.|TRBV14|TRBJ1-4
CASSWRREKLFF
TGTGCCAGCAGCTGGCGCAGGGAAAAACTGTTTTTT
>.|.|TRBV19|TRBJ1-1
CASSKYQGLNTEAFF
TGTGCCAGTAGTAAATACCAGGGGCTGAACACTGAAGCTTTCTTT
>.|TRBD1|TRBV25-1|TRBJ2-5
CASSPDREETQYF
TGTGCCAGCAGCCCGGACAGGGAAGAGACCCAGTACTTC
>.|.|TRBV5-1|TRBJ1-3
CASSLEGHYSGNTIYF
TGCGCCAGCAGCTTGGAGGGGCATTACTCTGGAAACACCATATATTTT
>.|.|TRBV6-1|TRBJ2-2
CASSELWVANTGELFF
TGTGCCAGCAGTGAACTTTGGGTCGCGAACACCGGGGAGCTGTTTTTT
>.|.|TRBV5-1|TRBJ2-3
CASSLERRAMGTQYF
TGCGCCAGCAGCTTGGAACGCCGGGCTATGGGTACGCAGTATTTT
>.|TRBD1|TRBV7-2|TRBJ1-2
CASSPDRQGLYGYTF
TGTGCCAGCAGCCCTGACAGACAGGGTTTGTATGGCTACACCTTC
>.|.|TRBV5-1|TRBJ2-5
CASSLTSQETQYF
TGCGCCAGCAGCTTGACCTCCCAAGAGACCCAGTACTTC
>.|TRBD2|TRBV19|TRBJ2-5
CASSIGASGGASWETQYF
TGTGCCAGTAGTATAGGGGCTAGCGGGGGGGCATCTTGGGAGACCCAGTACTTC
>.|.|TRBV19|TRBJ1-6
CASKVRGDSPLHF
TGTGCCAGTAAGGTCAGGGGAGATTCACCCCTCCACTTT
>once|TRBD2|TRBV6-6|TRBJ2-2
CASSPGKLALDKELFF
TGTGCCAGCAGTCCCGGGAAACTAGCGCTGGATAAGGAGCTGTTTTTT
>few|.|TRBV10-2|TRBJ2-5
CASSVQTQETQYF
TGCGCCAGCAGTGTGCAGACCCAAGAGACCCAGTACTTC
>.|.|TRBV6-6|TRBJ1-2
CASSYSRQTYGYTF
TGTGCCAGCAGTTACTCTCGGCAGACCTATGGCTACACCTTC
>.|.|TRBV15|TRBJ1-1
CATSRPTGFTEAFF
TGTGCCACCAGCAGACCTACAGGGTTCACTGAAGCTTTCTTT
>once|.|TRBV6-5|TRBJ1-2
CASSSGPPAGGYTF
TGTGCCAGCAGTTCCGGGCCCCCGGCGGGAGGCTACACCTTC
>.|TRBD1|TRBV9|TRBJ1-2
CASSARGTGGYGYTF
TGTGCCAGCAGCGCCCGGGGTACAGGGGGTTATGGCTACACCTTC
>.|TRBD2|TRBV4-1|TRBJ2-3
CASSPGLAGGPMDTQYF
TGCGCCAGCAGCCCCGGACTAGCGGGGGGGCCGATGGATACGCAGTATTTT
>once|.|TRBV19|TRBJ2-6
CASSIRQFRATGANVLTF
TGTGCCAGTAGTATCCGACAGTTTCGCGCCACTGGGGCCAACGTCCTGACTTTC